A selection of T cell receptor beta chains follows, all from one sample in a study of blood T cell repertoires in COVID-19. TCRdb's table, derived via immunoSEQ multiplex PCR, lists solely in-frame clones and lacks some. The table includes hundreds of thousands of clones, 86% detected once. Material: peripheral blood. The receptors come from a woman aged 25 to 39 with active or convalescent COVID-19. CDR3s include the opening cysteine and the closing phenylalanine or tryptophan. D genes are given only for firm matches. Clone sizes are given selectively: once, few, many, or a class where the clone is expanded.

v_gene,abundance,d_gene,j_gene,CDR3nt,CDR3aa
TRBV3-1/TRBV3-2,-,-,TRBJ2-7,TGTGCCAGCAGCCAAGCACCGACGGGCTACGAGCAGTACTTC,CASSQAPTGYEQYF
TRBV10-3,-,-,TRBJ2-3,TGTGCCATCAGTGGAGGGCCAGATACGCAGTATTTT,CAISGGPDTQYF
TRBV18,-,-,TRBJ1-2,TGTGCCAGCTCACCTGAAGGTGCGGGGGTCTATGGCTACACCTTC,CASSPEGAGVYGYTF
TRBV10-1,-,TRBD1,TRBJ1-2,TGCGCCAGCAGTGACACCGTAGGGACAGTCTATGGCTACACCTTC,CASSDTVGTVYGYTF
TRBV13,-,TRBD1,TRBJ1-2,TGTGCCAGCAGCTTCGGGACAGGTGTTGGTAACTATGGCTACACCTTC,CASSFGTGVGNYGYTF
TRBV2,once,TRBD1,TRBJ1-5,TGTGCCAGCAGTGGGACAGGGGAGGTTCAGCCCCAGCATTTT,CASSGTGEVQPQHF
TRBV29-1,-,TRBD1,TRBJ1-2,TGCAGCGCCGGGACAGGGAGAGACTATGGCTACACCTTC,CSAGTGRDYGYTF
TRBV10-3,-,TRBD1,TRBJ1-5,TGTGCCATCAGCCGGGACAGGGTCAATCAGCCCCAGCATTTT,CAISRDRVNQPQHF
TRBV10-3,-,-,TRBJ1-5,TGTGCCATCAGTCCACCCGAGGGACAGCCCCAGCATTTT,CAISPPEGQPQHF
TRBV4-2,-,-,TRBJ2-1,TGTGCCAGCAGCCAAGATGAGCCTAGATACAATGAGCAGTTCTTC,CASSQDEPRYNEQFF
TRBV6-6,-,-,TRBJ1-2,TGTGCCAGCAGATTCCCCGACAGCTTTGAGAGCTACACCTTC,CASRFPDSFESYTF
TRBV4-1,-,-,TRBJ2-7,TGCGCCAGCAGCTTAAGGGACTCCTCCTACGAGCAGTACTTC,CASSLRDSSYEQYF
TRBV15,-,-,TRBJ2-7,TGTGCCACCAGCAGAGACAGGCCCTACGAGCAGTACTTC,CATSRDRPYEQYF
TRBV28,once,-,TRBJ2-2,TGTGCCAGCCGTCTGACCGGGGAGCTGTTTTTT,CASRLTGELFF
TRBV25-1,-,-,TRBJ1-3,TGTGCCAGCAGGCCAACCGTCGGAGCTGGAAACACCATATATTTT,CASRPTVGAGNTIYF
TRBV6-5,-,-,TRBJ1-6,TGTGCCAGCAGTCACTCTCGGACTGAGAATTCACCCCTCCACTTT,CASSHSRTENSPLHF